Shown below are 26 T cell receptor beta chains from a single sample sequenced in a study of cytomegalovirus exposure and HLA in healthy donors. The PCR had 60 Vbeta and 13 Jbeta primers. TCRdb's table, derived via immunoSEQ multiplex PCR, lists solely in-frame clones and lacks some. The data hold 150,000 to 200,000 clones, with around 82% observed a single time. The source material was PBMCs. Receptors originate from a man between 60 and 75 years old in good health and CMV-seronegative.

V usage is TRBV7-3 and J usage is TRBJ2-7; D is unresolved. The germline CDR1 and CDR2 sequences are SGHTA and FQGTGA. The CDR3 extends over 10 amino acids. The V end was cut by 4 bases, the J end by 7 bases, with 5 bases between. The CDR3 DNA reads TGTGCCAGCAGCTGTTCAGAGCAGTACTTC. Residues: CASSCSEQYF.

The chain links TRBV7-8 to TRBJ1-5; D unclear. CDR1 is SGHVS and CDR2 is FQNEAQ in the germline V gene. V was pared by 1 base and J by 7 bases, with 14 bases between. This CDR3 comprises 15 residues. CDR3 coding DNA: TGTGCCAGCAGCTTAGAATCTGGAGGGAACCAGCCCCAGCATTTT. Translated, it gives CASSLESGGNQPQHF.

On this clone itself: At one end, the junction sequence differs from germline, possibly due to a read error. The chain links TRBV2 to TRBJ1-5; 7 nucleotides align to TRBD1. Germline V gives CDR1 SNHLY, CDR2 FYNNEI. CDR3 length: 15 amino acids. The CDR3 protein is CASSEGQYSNQPQNF. The CDR3 DNA sequence: TGTGCCAGCAGCGAGGGACAGTATAGCAATCAGCCCCAGAATTTT.

V gene TRBV4-3 combines with J gene TRBJ2-3; D perhaps matches TRBD2 (6 bases). V was trimmed by 0 bases and J by 1 base, leaving 14 bases between them. Germline assignment: CDR1 LGHNA and CDR2 YSLEER. This CDR3 is 17 amino acids long. The CDR3 is CASSQDWGEWGTDTQYF. CDR3 nucleotides: TGCGCCAGCAGCCAAGATTGGGGGGAGTGGGGCACAGATACGCAGTATTTT.

V usage is TRBV19 and J usage is TRBJ2-5, with TRBD1 matching 8 bases. CDR1 LNHDA and CDR2 SQIVND come from the germline V gene (reference sequence). The CDR3 length is 16 residues. With 5 bases clipped from V and 7 bases from J, the junction kept 15 bases outside the gene matches. CDR3 protein: CASSSAGGTPAGTQYF. The CDR3 bases are TGTGCCAGTAGTTCAGCAGGGGGCACCCCCGCTGGGACCCAGTACTTC.

The genes are TRBV12-5 and TRBJ2-6; D is possibly TRBD1 (5 bases). The V end lost 1 base, the J end lost 2 bases, and 12 bases lay between the germline ends. This CDR3 has 17 amino acids. Germline V CDR1 and CDR2: LGHNT, FRNRAP. The CDR3, as DNA: TGTGCTAGTGGTTTGGCCAGGGCCAGCCCTGGGGCCAACGTCCTGACTTTC. It translates to CASGLARASPGANVLTF.

For the CDR3, the DNA is TGTGCCAGCAGCTTAGAGGGCGGGACGTTGAACACTGAAGCTTTCTTT. This gives the protein CASSLEGGTLNTEAFF. The chain has TRBV11-2 and TRBJ1-1, with a possible D match to TRBD1 (5 bases). Trimming took off 0 bases at V and 0 bases at J, with 11 bases between the two ends. This CDR3 region has 16 residues. The germline CDR1 and CDR2 sequences are SGHAT and FQNNGV.

This chain connects TRBV30 to TRBJ2-7, with TRBD1 matching 11 bases. CDR3 length equals 16 residues. In germline, CDR1 is GTSNPN, CDR2 SVGIG (reference sequence). J gave up 4 bases and V 3 bases, and 11 bases lay outside the gene matches. CDR3 nucleotide sequence: TGTGCCTGGAGACGTCTGGGGACAGGGGGGAAGTACGAGCAGTACTTC. It encodes CAWRRLGTGGKYEQYF.

The J gene is TRBJ1-2, the V gene TRBV2; 9 bases are shared with TRBD1. The junction had 5 bases not matched to a gene; V was cut back by 4 bases and J by 8 bases. The CDR3 extends over 13 amino acids. Germline-derived CDR1 and CDR2 are SNHLY and FYNNEI. CDR3 residues: CASSGGQGYGYTF. The CDR3 coding sequence is TGTGCCAGCAGTGGGGGACAGGGTTACGGCTACACCTTC.

The V and J genes are TRBV28 and TRBJ1-1; weak D call: TRBD1 (5 bases). Trimming took off 2 bases at V and 11 bases at J, with 15 bases between the two ends. CDR3 length equals 13 residues. Germline lookup yields CDR1 MDHEN and CDR2 SYDVKM. CDR3 loop: CASSLVGQPIAFF. CDR3 in DNA: TGTGCCAGCAGTTTAGTGGGGCAGCCGATCGCTTTCTTT.

The chain couples TRBV4-1 to TRBJ2-7; 9 bases agree with TRBD1. The CDR3 consists of 15 residues. The V and J ends lost 4 bases and 2 bases, in that order; junction bases with no gene match: 6. CDR1 is MGHRA, CDR2 YSYEKL, per germline. The CDR3 loop is CASSRQGEGTYEQYF. In DNA, the CDR3 is TGCGCCAGCAGCCGACAGGGGGAAGGGACCTACGAGCAGTACTTC.

The chain links TRBV19 to TRBJ2-7; 10 positions match TRBD1. V shed 5 bases and J 3 bases; nucleotides not matched to a gene: 7. In germline, CDR1 is LNHDA, CDR2 SQIVND (reference sequence). CDR3 size: 15 residues. The chain's CDR3 is CASSPGQGSFYEQYF. The CDR3 region has the DNA TGTGCCAGTAGTCCGGGACAGGGGTCCTTCTACGAGCAGTACTTC. Filled out from reference TRBV19 and TRBJ2-7, the complete variable domain reads DGGITQSPKYLFRKEGQNVTLSCEQNLNHDAMYWYRQDPGQGLRLIYYSQIVNDFQKGDIAEGYSVSREKKESFPLTVTSAQKNPTAFYLCASSPGQGSFYEQYFGPGTRLTVT.

In its sample, this clone was seen once. V gene TRBV7-9 combines with J gene TRBJ1-1; unclear D gene. Germline CDR1 and CDR2: SEHNR and FQNEAQ (reference sequence). Trimming removed 3 bases from V and 0 bases from J, with 2 bases in between. The CDR3 has 12 amino acids. The CDR3 here is CASSFVNTEAFF. CDR3 bases: TGTGCCAGCAGCTTCGTGAACACTGAAGCTTTCTTT.

A few counts support this clone. The V and J genes are TRBV5-6 and TRBJ1-3, with 7 bases matching TRBD1. Germline V gene sequence: CDR1 SGHDT, CDR2 YYEEEE. This CDR3 has 14 residues. V trimming: 3 bases; J trimming: 2 bases; junction bases outside the gene matches: 2. CDR3 sequence (DNA): TGTGCCAGCAGCTCGACAGGGCCTGGAAACACCATATATTTT. This codes for CASSSTGPGNTIYF. The whole variable domain, filled in from reference TRBV5-6 and TRBJ1-3, reads DAGVTQSPTHLIKTRGQQVTLRCSPKSGHDTVSWYQQALGQGPQFIFQYYEEEERQRGNFPDRFSGHQFPNYSSELNVNALLLGDSALYLCASSSTGPGNTIYFGEGSWLTVV.

This clone was seen only once. The chain carries TRBV10-1 and TRBJ2-5; no reliable D call. Germline CDR1 WNHNN, CDR2 SYGVQD (reference sequence). The CDR3 has 16 residues. Trimming removed 2 bases from V and 5 bases from J, with 18 bases in between. CDR3 loop: CASSEKPRPCSETQYF. For the CDR3, the DNA is TGCGCCAGCAGTGAGAAACCGAGGCCATGTTCCGAGACCCAGTACTTC.

This clone came up once. V usage is TRBV4-1 and J usage is TRBJ1-2; tentative D call: TRBD1 (6 bases). The CDR3 is made up of 14 amino acids. V was clipped by 3 bases and J by 4 bases, with 12 bases between them. Germline V gene sequence: CDR1 MGHRA, CDR2 YSYEKL. CDR3 DNA sequence: TGCGCCAGCAGCCAGGCAGGGGTTGTCTATGGCTACACCTTC. Translating gives CASSQAGVVYGYTF.

This rearrangement joins TRBV28 to TRBJ1-2; 11 bases are shared with TRBD1. Germline V CDR1 and CDR2: MDHEN, SYDVKM. CDR3 length: 15 residues. The V and J ends lost 2 bases and 7 bases, in that order; junction bases with no gene match: 6. The CDR3 region has the DNA TGTGCCAGCAGTTTAGGGACAGGGGGGTTTGGTGGCTACACCTTC. It yields the protein CASSLGTGGFGGYTF.

V gene TRBV27 combines with J gene TRBJ1-4; a weak D match, TRBD1 (6 bases). The CDR3 is 16 amino acids. Germline lookup yields CDR1 MNHEY and CDR2 SMNVEV (reference sequence). Trimming stripped 0 bases from V and 7 bases from J, with 15 bases between. CDR3 nucleotides: TGTGCCAGCAGTTTATCGGCGAGTTACAGGGCTGAAAAACTGTTTTTT. Translated: CASSLSASYRAEKLFF.

The rearrangement links TRBV6-5 to TRBJ2-1; TRBD1 aligns across 10 bases. Germline lookup yields CDR1 MNHEY and CDR2 SVGAGI. Trimming took 0 bases from V and 4 from J; bases not matched to a gene: 3. The CDR3 is made up of 16 amino acids. The CDR3 bases are TGTGCCAGCAGTTACTCGACGGGACAGGGGTACAATGAGCAGTTCTTC. It yields the protein CASSYSTGQGYNEQFF.

This clone was detected once. The CDR3 region is CATSRDFLVGELFF. The CDR3 nucleotides are TGTGCCACCAGCAGAGATTTTCTTGTCGGGGAGCTGTTTTTT. The chain uses TRBV15 and TRBJ2-2, with D uncertain. Trimming pared 0 bases from V and 7 bases from J, leaving 9 bases between. This CDR3 has 14 amino acids. Germline V CDR1 and CDR2: LNHNV, YYDKDF (reference sequence).

This clone appeared once. The chain has TRBV7-8 and TRBJ2-2; TRBD1 aligns across 8 bases. Trimming removed 5 bases from V and 6 bases from J; junction bases left unmatched: 5. Germline V gene data show CDR1 as SGHVS and CDR2 as FQNEAQ. The CDR3 length is 14 residues. CDR3 DNA sequence: TGTGCCAGCAGCGCCGAACAGGGGGCCGGGGAGCTGTTTTTT. It codes for CASSAEQGAGELFF.

The gene calls are TRBV19 and TRBJ2-7; 8 bases match TRBD1. CDR3 length: 13 amino acids. Germline CDR1 and CDR2: LNHDA and SQIVND (reference sequence). V lost 3 bases and J lost 5; bases outside the gene matches: 3. CDR3 sequence reads: CASSINRGDEQYF. The CDR3 nucleotides are TGTGCCAGTAGTATCAACAGGGGGGACGAGCAGTACTTC.

The DNA for the CDR3 is TGTGCCAGCAGTGAAGGGACCGGGACAGGGTACCCAATTCAGTACTTC. This translates into CASSEGTGTGYPIQYF. V usage is TRBV6-1 and J usage is TRBJ2-4; TRBD1 matches 9 bases. Trimming took 1 base from V and 10 from J; bases not matched to a gene: 11. This CDR3 is built from 16 residues. From germline, CDR1 is MNHNS and CDR2 SASEGT.

This chain uses TRBV9 with TRBJ1-2, with D perhaps matching TRBD1 (6 bases). Germline V lookup: CDR1 SGDLS, CDR2 YYNGEE. CDR3 size: 15 residues. The V end was cut by 4 bases, the J end by 6 bases, with 19 bases between. CDR3 protein: CASSPTAGTQNGYTF. The CDR3, as DNA: TGTGCCAGCAGCCCTACAGCCGGGACACAAAATGGCTACACCTTC. The full variable domain, its missing parts supplied by reference TRBV9 and TRBJ1-2, is DSGVTQTPKHLITATGQRVTLRCSPRSGDLSVYWYQQSLDQGLQFLIQYYNGEERAKGNILERFSAQQFPDLHSELNLSSLELGDSALYFCASSPTAGTQNGYTFGSGTRLTVV.

This clone was detected once. The rearrangement uses TRBV7-9 and TRBJ2-4; 12 bases match TRBD2. The CDR3 runs to 15 residues. The J segment lost 16 bases and the V segment lost 7 bases, leaving 17 bases of the junction unmatched. The V gene's germline CDR1 is SEHNR and CDR2 FQNEAQ (reference sequence). CDR3 in amino acids: CASTPFGQLAGGDYF. DNA for the CDR3: TGTGCCAGCACCCCCTTCGGTCAACTAGCGGGAGGTGATTACTTC.

This clone came up a few times. The V and J genes are TRBV10-3 and TRBJ2-1; weak D call: TRBD2 (5 bases). V was trimmed by 4 bases and J by 12 bases, leaving 25 bases between them. The CDR3 length is 16 residues. Per germline, CDR1 ENHRY and CDR2 SYGVKD. The CDR3 protein is CAISGNGDGLRSGQFF. In DNA, the CDR3 is TGTGCCATCAGTGGTAATGGGGATGGCCTCAGAAGCGGGCAGTTCTTC.